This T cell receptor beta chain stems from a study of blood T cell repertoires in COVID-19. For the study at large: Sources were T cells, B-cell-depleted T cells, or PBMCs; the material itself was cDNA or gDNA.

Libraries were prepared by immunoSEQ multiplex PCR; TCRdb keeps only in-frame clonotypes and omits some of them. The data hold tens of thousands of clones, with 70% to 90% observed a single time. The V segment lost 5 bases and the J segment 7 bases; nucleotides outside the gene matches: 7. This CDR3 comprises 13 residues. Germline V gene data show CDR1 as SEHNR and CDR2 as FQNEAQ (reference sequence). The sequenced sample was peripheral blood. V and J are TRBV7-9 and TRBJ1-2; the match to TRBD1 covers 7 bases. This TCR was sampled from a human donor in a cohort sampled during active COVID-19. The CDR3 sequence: CASSAQGGPGYTF. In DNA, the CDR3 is TGTGCCAGCAGCGCGCAAGGGGGCCCTGGCTACACCTTC.